This TCR beta chain was captured in a study of response to subunit inactivated influenza vaccine. V dropped 8 bases and J dropped 5 bases, with 16 bases sitting between them. CDR1 and CDR2 from the germline V gene are MNHEY and SVGEGT. The CDR3 covers 14 residues. For this clonotype: Its antigen is undetermined.

Study results and limitations: With each seasonal influenza vaccination, the authors suggested, few new T cells are recruited.

TCRdb recomputed calls from the RT-PCR reads with MiXCR, one row per CDR3 protein. The sample includes 450,000 to 600,000 distinct CDR3 sequences, approximately 7.7% of them seen just once. The chain uses TRBV6-2 or TRBV6-3 and TRBJ2-1; perhaps TRBD1 as D (5 bases). The source is a man aged 45 to 75 who received an inactivated influenza vaccine. The sequencing used PBMCs from blood, collected about 24 months after vaccination. The CDR3 nucleotides read TGTGCCAGCCATCCTAGACAGATGGACAATGAGCAGTTCTTC. Protein: CASHPRQMDNEQFF.